This record covers a single T cell receptor (beta chain). Its antigen is not identified. The germline V gene encodes CDR1 SGHTA and CDR2 FQGNSA. V shed 4 bases and J 5 bases; nucleotides not matched to a gene: 6. The CDR3 length is 14 residues. The study ran its PCR with 60 Vbeta and 13 Jbeta primers. The table came from immunoSEQ multiplex PCR; TCRdb's copy has only in-frame clones and leaves some out. The sample includes under 200,000 clones, about three quarters of them seen just once. These data are taken from a study of cytomegalovirus exposure and HLA in healthy donors. Study-wide findings and caveats: Later analysis identified a missense DCLRE1C variant that was linked to TCR beta V- and J-gene trimming. Certain indistinguishable V segments, among them TRBV6-2 and TRBV6-3, were excluded.

The receptor comes from a female donor in good health and CMV-seronegative. The chain links TRBV7-2 to TRBJ2-5, with TRBD1 matching 8 bases. Sequencing was performed on PBMCs. CDR3 in DNA: TGTGCCAGCAGCTACGGGGGACAGGTCGAGACCCAGTACTTC. Protein sequence: CASSYGGQVETQYF.